Reported below is one TCR beta chain. The same CDR3 also results from other DNA sequences found in this sample. From germline, CDR1 is MDHEN and CDR2 SYDVKM. V lost 5 bases to trimming and J lost 3 bases; unmatched junction nucleotides: 4. The CDR3 extends over 14 amino acids. 60 Vbeta and 13 Jbeta primers were used in PCR. Produced via immunoSEQ multiplex PCR; TCRdb's table is partial and in-frame only. The sample includes some 190,000 clones, around 80% of them seen just once. This sample was included in a study of cytomegalovirus exposure and HLA in healthy donors. This sequence originates from a woman in her forties in good health and CMV-seronegative. The rearrangement uses TRBV28 and TRBJ1-3; 7 nucleotides align to TRBD1. The sequencing sample was made of PBMCs. As DNA, the CDR3 is TGTGCCAGCAGTCGGACAGGTGATGGAAACACCATATATTTT. This codes for CASSRTGDGNTIYF.